A selection of T cell receptor beta chains follows, all from one sample in a study of CD8+CD57+ T cells in acquired aplastic anemia. One entry per CDR3 protein results from TCRdb running MiXCR on the reads. The data contain fewer than 200,000 distinct CDR3 sequences, about 60% of them singletons. Sequencing used sorted CD4+, CD8+, or CD8+CD57+ T cells (not recorded which) from PBMCs. All receptors derive from a human donor in good health. CDR3s include the opening cysteine and the closing phenylalanine or tryptophan. The D gene is left open where the match is weak. A row's size may be missing; if present it is once, few, many or a size class.

j_gene: TRBJ1-2
abundance: NA
d_gene: TRBD1
v_gene: TRBV7-3
CDR3nt: TGTGCCAGCAGCTCCGGACAGGGATCTGATGGCTACACCTTC
CDR3aa: CASSSGQGSDGYTF

j_gene: TRBJ2-1
abundance: many
d_gene: NA
v_gene: TRBV12-3/TRBV12-4
CDR3nt: TGTGCCAGCAGTTTGCCGGGAGTTAATGAGCAGTTCTTC
CDR3aa: CASSLPGVNEQFF

j_gene: TRBJ2-3
abundance: few
d_gene: NA
v_gene: TRBV7-6
CDR3nt: TGTGCCAGCAGCCCAGGATCTAGTGCTGGTACGCAGTATTTT
CDR3aa: CASSPGSSAGTQYF

j_gene: TRBJ2-7
abundance: NA
d_gene: TRBD1
v_gene: TRBV7-6
CDR3nt: TGTGCCGGCAGCCAGGGACAGAGAGCCTACGAGCAGTACTTC
CDR3aa: CAGSQGQRAYEQYF

j_gene: TRBJ2-7
abundance: NA
d_gene: NA
v_gene: TRBV7-9
CDR3nt: TGTGCCAGCGGGAGAGACTCCTACGAGCAGTACTTC
CDR3aa: CASGRDSYEQYF

j_gene: TRBJ1-3
abundance: many
d_gene: NA
v_gene: TRBV10-3
CDR3nt: TGTGCCACGGGACCGCCGAACACCATATATTTT
CDR3aa: CATGPPNTIYF

j_gene: TRBJ1-2
abundance: NA
d_gene: NA
v_gene: TRBV7-9
CDR3nt: TGTGCCAGCAGCTTAGCGACCCGAGGGCAGGGTGGCGGCTACACCTTC
CDR3aa: CASSLATRGQGGGYTF

j_gene: TRBJ1-5
abundance: NA
d_gene: NA
v_gene: TRBV2
CDR3nt: TGTGCCAGCAGCAGGCGGAGTCTCCGCGGGGGCAATCAGCCCCAGCATTTT
CDR3aa: CASSRRSLRGGNQPQHF

j_gene: TRBJ2-3
abundance: NA
d_gene: NA
v_gene: TRBV5-1
CDR3nt: TGCGCCAGCAGCCATTCGACAGTCACAGATACGCAGTATTTT
CDR3aa: CASSHSTVTDTQYF

j_gene: TRBJ2-7
abundance: many
d_gene: TRBD2
v_gene: TRBV6-1
CDR3nt: TGTGCCAGCAGTCCATGGACTAGTGCGGCCTACGAGCAGTACTTC
CDR3aa: CASSPWTSAAYEQYF

j_gene: TRBJ2-5
abundance: many
d_gene: NA
v_gene: TRBV7-9
CDR3nt: TGTGCCAGCAGCGCCCGGGACCTTGCAGAGACCCAGTACTTC
CDR3aa: CASSARDLAETQYF

j_gene: TRBJ1-2
abundance: NA
d_gene: NA
v_gene: TRBV7-3
CDR3nt: TGTGCCAGCAGCCGGGACGGCGACTATGGCTACACCTTC
CDR3aa: CASSRDGDYGYTF

j_gene: TRBJ2-7
abundance: NA
d_gene: TRBD2
v_gene: TRBV7-2
CDR3nt: TGTGCCAGCAGCTTGAGCGGGGAAGGGCAGTACTTC
CDR3aa: CASSLSGEGQYF

j_gene: TRBJ2-1
abundance: few
d_gene: TRBD2
v_gene: TRBV7-6
CDR3nt: TGTGCCAGCAGCACGGGAGGGTCCTACAATGAGCAGTTCTTC
CDR3aa: CASSTGGSYNEQFF

j_gene: TRBJ1-5
abundance: NA
d_gene: NA
v_gene: TRBV10-3
CDR3nt: TGTGCCATCGCCCGGGACGGCAATCAGCCCCAGCATTTT
CDR3aa: CAIARDGNQPQHF

j_gene: TRBJ1-2
abundance: NA
d_gene: TRBD1
v_gene: TRBV20-1
CDR3nt: TGCAGTGCTAGTCCGGGACAGGGGGTCTATGGCTACACCTTC
CDR3aa: CSASPGQGVYGYTF

j_gene: TRBJ1-1
abundance: NA
d_gene: NA
v_gene: TRBV29-1
CDR3nt: TGCAGCGTTGACAGAGATAACTACGAAGCTTTCTTT
CDR3aa: CSVDRDNYEAFF

j_gene: TRBJ2-7
abundance: NA
d_gene: TRBD2
v_gene: TRBV27
CDR3nt: TGTGCCAGCAGTTTCAGCGGGAATGCCGAGCAGTACTTC
CDR3aa: CASSFSGNAEQYF

j_gene: TRBJ2-2
abundance: NA
d_gene: TRBD2
v_gene: TRBV20-1
CDR3nt: TGCAGTGCCACCCCAGGACTAGCAACCGGGGAGCTGTTTTTT
CDR3aa: CSATPGLATGELFF

j_gene: TRBJ2-1
abundance: NA
d_gene: NA
v_gene: TRBV7-6
CDR3nt: TGTGCCAGCAGCCATTCCGTTGCGGGCAATGAGCAGTTCTTC
CDR3aa: CASSHSVAGNEQFF

j_gene: TRBJ2-3
abundance: NA
d_gene: NA
v_gene: TRBV7-2
CDR3nt: TGTGCCAGCACTGGGAGCGGTGGGGATACGCAGTATTTT
CDR3aa: CASTGSGGDTQYF

j_gene: TRBJ2-3
abundance: NA
d_gene: TRBD2
v_gene: TRBV7-2
CDR3nt: TGCGCCAGCAGCTTACCTCGCGGGGGGCCTCCCAAACATTACGCAGATACGCAGTATTTT
CDR3aa: CASSLPRGGPPKHYADTQYF

j_gene: TRBJ2-3
abundance: NA
d_gene: TRBD2
v_gene: TRBV7-2
CDR3nt: TGTGCCAGCAGCTTCTTGGCGGGGGACACAGATACGCAGTATTTT
CDR3aa: CASSFLAGDTDTQYF

j_gene: TRBJ2-1
abundance: NA
d_gene: TRBD1
v_gene: TRBV7-2
CDR3nt: TGTGCCAGCAGCACAGGACAGGGGGTTTACAATGAGCAGTTCTTC
CDR3aa: CASSTGQGVYNEQFF

j_gene: TRBJ2-7
abundance: NA
d_gene: NA
v_gene: TRBV20-1
CDR3nt: TGCAGTGCTAGAGACCGCGGGGACTCCTACGAGCAGTACTTC
CDR3aa: CSARDRGDSYEQYF

j_gene: TRBJ2-1
abundance: NA
d_gene: NA
v_gene: TRBV20-1
CDR3nt: TGCAGTGCCAGTATAGCGGACAATGAGCAGTTCTTC
CDR3aa: CSASIADNEQFF

j_gene: TRBJ2-5
abundance: few
d_gene: NA
v_gene: TRBV20-1
CDR3nt: TGCAGTGCTAGCATTGACCAAGAGACCCAGTACTTC
CDR3aa: CSASIDQETQYF

j_gene: TRBJ1-1
abundance: NA
d_gene: NA
v_gene: TRBV19
CDR3nt: TGTGCCAGTAGTAACCGGGACGGAACTCCTGAAGCTTTCTTT
CDR3aa: CASSNRDGTPEAFF

j_gene: TRBJ2-7
abundance: once
d_gene: NA
v_gene: TRBV6-5
CDR3nt: TGTGCCAGCAGTTACGGAGCAGGAAGCTCCTACGAGCAGTACTTC
CDR3aa: CASSYGAGSSYEQYF

j_gene: TRBJ2-3
abundance: NA
d_gene: NA
v_gene: TRBV7-2
CDR3nt: TGTGCCAGCAGCTTGGAGCGTTCCGTCCAGTATTTT
CDR3aa: CASSLERSVQYF

j_gene: TRBJ1-2
abundance: NA
d_gene: NA
v_gene: TRBV4-2
CDR3nt: TGTGCCAGCAGCCAAGAAACCACAGGGACAGGCTACACCTTC
CDR3aa: CASSQETTGTGYTF

j_gene: TRBJ2-1
abundance: NA
d_gene: TRBD2
v_gene: TRBV20-1
CDR3nt: TGCAGTGCTAGAGAAAAACTAGCGGGAAATATATACAATGAGCAGTTCTTC
CDR3aa: CSAREKLAGNIYNEQFF

j_gene: TRBJ2-7
abundance: NA
d_gene: TRBD1
v_gene: TRBV20-1
CDR3nt: TGCAGTGCTCAGACAGGGGACTCGTGGGAGCAGTACTTC
CDR3aa: CSAQTGDSWEQYF

j_gene: TRBJ2-7
abundance: few
d_gene: NA
v_gene: TRBV20-1
CDR3nt: TGCAGTGCTAGAGCAGGGGGACTAGGCTACGAGCAGTACTTC
CDR3aa: CSARAGGLGYEQYF

j_gene: TRBJ2-3
abundance: NA
d_gene: TRBD2
v_gene: TRBV29-1
CDR3nt: TGCAGCGTTGAAGGCGCGGGAGGGCCAGATACGCAGTATTTT
CDR3aa: CSVEGAGGPDTQYF

j_gene: TRBJ1-5
abundance: NA
d_gene: TRBD1
v_gene: TRBV2
CDR3nt: TGTGCCAGTGCGTACAGGGGCAACAATCAGCCCCAGCACTTT
CDR3aa: CASAYRGNNQPQHF

j_gene: TRBJ1-1
abundance: NA
d_gene: NA
v_gene: TRBV6-6
CDR3nt: TGTGCCAGCAGTCAAAGGGGAGGAGGGATGAACACTGAAGCTTTCTTT
CDR3aa: CASSQRGGGMNTEAFF

j_gene: TRBJ2-7
abundance: NA
d_gene: TRBD1
v_gene: TRBV7-9
CDR3nt: TGTGCCAGCAGCACGGACAGGGCCTCCTACGAGCAGTACTTC
CDR3aa: CASSTDRASYEQYF

j_gene: TRBJ2-7
abundance: NA
d_gene: NA
v_gene: TRBV15
CDR3nt: TGTGCCACCAGCTCTCCCCGGAGGGAAAGATTTCCCAACGAGCAGTACTTC
CDR3aa: CATSSPRRERFPNEQYF

j_gene: TRBJ2-3
abundance: medium-sized
d_gene: NA
v_gene: TRBV10-2
CDR3nt: TGCGCCAGCAGTGACCCCTATACGCAGTATTTT
CDR3aa: CASSDPYTQYF

j_gene: TRBJ2-7
abundance: few
d_gene: NA
v_gene: TRBV5-1
CDR3nt: TGCGCCAGCAGCTTGAGCTGGGGTTGGTCCTACGAGCAGTACTTC
CDR3aa: CASSLSWGWSYEQYF

j_gene: TRBJ1-4
abundance: many
d_gene: NA
v_gene: TRBV7-9
CDR3nt: TGTGCCAGCAGACTCGGGGATATGGAGAAACTGTTTTTT
CDR3aa: CASRLGDMEKLFF

j_gene: TRBJ2-7
abundance: NA
d_gene: NA
v_gene: TRBV7-9
CDR3nt: TGTGCCAGCAGCTTAGTTGGCGGGGACAATACCTACGAGCAGTACTTC
CDR3aa: CASSLVGGDNTYEQYF